These 17 T cell receptor beta chains originate from one sample sequenced in a study of blood T cell repertoires in COVID-19. Sequenced by immunoSEQ multiplex PCR; TCRdb stores in-frame clones only, minus some. The profile shows hundreds of thousands of clones, 89% of them singletons. The sequenced material came from peripheral blood. These receptors came from a man between 18 and 35 years old with COVID-19, enrolled during active disease.

The chain links TRBV28 to TRBJ2-5, with 7 bases that match TRBD2. In germline, CDR1 is MDHEN, CDR2 SYDVKM. The CDR3 is 16 residues long. With 4 bases clipped from V and 1 base from J, the junction kept 9 bases outside the gene matches. In DNA, the CDR3 is TGTGCCAGCAGTTCACTAGCGCCGGCCGGCCAAGAGACCCAGTACTTC. This gives the protein CASSSLAPAGQETQYF. Complete variable domain (other parts from reference TRBV28 and TRBJ2-5): DVKVTQSSRYLVKRTGEKVFLECVQDMDHENMFWYRQDPGLGLRLIYFSYDVKMKEKGDIPEGYSVSREKKERFSLILESASTNQTSMYLCASSSLAPAGQETQYFGPGTRLLVL.

This sequence joins TRBV15 and TRBJ1-3; D ambiguous. Germline CDR1 LNHNV, CDR2 YYDKDF (reference sequence). The CDR3 spans 13 residues. Trimming left V 4 bases short and J 2 bases short, with 6 bases between. The CDR3 protein is CATSTRAGNTIYF. The CDR3 DNA follows: TGTGCCACCAGCACCCGGGCTGGAAACACCATATATTTT.

The J gene is TRBJ2-1, the V gene TRBV7-9, with D possibly being TRBD2 (5 bases). Germline V gives CDR1 SEHNR, CDR2 FQNEAQ (reference sequence). The CDR3 covers 14 residues. Trimming shortened V by 4 bases and J by 5 bases, and 12 bases separated the two germline ends. This chain's CDR3 is CASSSSSGDNEQFF. As DNA, the CDR3 is TGTGCCAGCAGCTCGTCCTCCGGGGACAATGAGCAGTTCTTC.

The chain recombines TRBV11-2 with TRBJ2-5; D not certain. In germline, CDR1 is SGHAT, CDR2 FQNNGV. The CDR3 is 14 amino acids. Trimming took off 5 bases at V and 3 bases at J, with 13 bases between the two ends. The CDR3 bases are TGTGCCAGCAGCCCCGGGTCGTTCAAAGAGACCCAGTACTTC. It yields the protein CASSPGSFKETQYF. The variable domain in full, with the rest retrieved from reference TRBV11-2 and TRBJ2-5, is EAGVAQSPRYKIIEKRQSVAFWCNPISGHATLYWYQQILGQGPKLLIQFQNNGVVDDSQLPKDRFSAERLKGVDSTLKIQPAKLEDSAVYLCASSPGSFKETQYFGPGTRLLVL.

The chain carries TRBV4-1 and TRBJ2-7; 7 nucleotides agree with TRBD2. Germline V gene sequence: CDR1 MGHRA, CDR2 YSYEKL. This CDR3 region has 15 residues. V trimming: 4 bases; J trimming: 6 bases; junction bases outside the gene matches: 12. In DNA, the CDR3 is TGCGCCAGCAGCCCTCAAGCGGGACTGCACCGCGAGCAGTACTTC. It translates to CASSPQAGLHREQYF.

V gene TRBV5-1 combines with J gene TRBJ1-5; 9 nucleotides line up with TRBD1. The ends lost 4 bases at V and 4 bases at J; junction bases unmatched: 6. CDR1 SGHRS and CDR2 YFSETQ come from the germline V gene. There are 15 residues in the CDR3. The CDR3 nucleotides read TGCGCCAGCAGCCCCGGGACAGGGTTAAATCAGCCCCAGCATTTT. Translation: CASSPGTGLNQPQHF. The variable domain in full, completed from reference TRBV5-1 and TRBJ1-5, reads KAGVTQTPRYLIKTRGQQVTLSCSPISGHRSVSWYQQTPGQGLQFLFEYFSETQRNKGNFPGRFSGRQFSNSRSEMNVSTLELGDSALYLCASSPGTGLNQPQHFGDGTRLSIL.

The chain has TRBV4-1 and TRBJ1-5; the match to TRBD1 covers 8 bases. From germline, CDR1 is MGHRA and CDR2 YSYEKL. This CDR3 region has 16 residues. Trimming removed 2 bases from V and 2 bases from J; junction bases left unmatched: 5. DNA for the CDR3: TGCGCCAGCAGCCAACCGACAGGGGAGGGCAATCAGCCCCAGCATTTT. Protein product: CASSQPTGEGNQPQHF.

The V call is TRBV10-3, the J call TRBJ1-2; TRBD1 matches 10 bases. The CDR3 sequence is 15 residues long. The V segment lost 6 bases and the J segment 2 bases; nucleotides outside the gene matches: 6. Germline V gives CDR1 ENHRY, CDR2 SYGVKD. Written as DNA, the CDR3 is TGTGCCATCAGGGCGGACAGGGGGAAGAACTATGGCTACACCTTC. Its translation: CAIRADRGKNYGYTF.

The V call is TRBV19, the J call TRBJ1-1, with 7 bases that match TRBD1. The CDR3 contains 15 residues. Germline values: CDR1 LNHDA, CDR2 SQIVND (reference sequence). Trimming at V came to 5 bases and at J to 1 base, leaving 7 bases not matched to a gene. The CDR3 region is CASSFWTGGNTEAFF. The CDR3 DNA reads as TGTGCCAGTAGTTTCTGGACAGGTGGGAACACTGAAGCTTTCTTT.

CDR3 coding DNA: TGCGCCAGCAGCTTGGAGGGGTTAACCTATAATTCACCCCTCCACTTT. It specifies CASSLEGLTYNSPLHF. This chain joins TRBV5-1 and TRBJ1-6, with D perhaps TRBD1 (5 bases). CDR1 and CDR2 from the germline V gene are SGHRS and YFSETQ. This CDR3 has 16 residues. Trimming took 0 bases from V and 2 from J, leaving 9 bases between them.

The V and J genes are TRBV11-3 and TRBJ2-3; 10 bases match TRBD1. The CDR3 contains 16 residues. Germline CDR1 reads SGHNT; CDR2 reads YENEEA. Trimming cost V 5 bases and J 4 bases; bases outside gene matches: 9. The CDR3 DNA is TGTGCCAGCAGCCAAACCCCGGGACAGGGGTCAGATACGCAGTATTTT. This sequence encodes CASSQTPGQGSDTQYF.

The gene calls are TRBV3-1 (or the pseudogene TRBV3-2) and TRBJ2-1, with TRBD2 matching 15 bases. The CDR3 spans 12 residues. The V segment lost 5 bases and the J segment 15 bases; nucleotides outside the gene matches: 2. Per germline, CDR1 LGHDT and CDR2 YNNKEL (reference sequence). CDR3 sequence reads: CASSGTSGRSFF. CDR3 in DNA: TGTGCCAGCAGCGGGACTAGCGGGAGGTCGTTCTTC.

The chain employs TRBV30 and TRBJ1-2, with D hard to call. The germline V gene encodes CDR1 GTSNPN and CDR2 SVGIG (reference sequence). V lost 2 bases, J lost 10 bases, and 14 bases lay in between. The CDR3 contains 12 residues. The CDR3 here is CAWSRRAVAYTF. Written as DNA, the CDR3 is TGTGCCTGGAGTCGGCGGGCGGTAGCCTACACCTTC.

CDR3 nucleotides: TGCGCCAGCAGCTTACGGGGATTGGCAGGCCAAGAGACCCAGTACTTC. It encodes CASSLRGLAGQETQYF. The chain couples TRBV5-1 to TRBJ2-5; TRBD2 is a possible D gene (5 bases). Germline values: CDR1 SGHRS, CDR2 YFSETQ. V was cut by 2 bases and J by 1 base, with 15 bases left in between. The CDR3 covers 16 residues.

V is TRBV7-2 and J is TRBJ2-7; D is perhaps TRBD2 (6 bases). The CDR3 consists of 15 residues. The V and J ends lost 1 base and 2 bases respectively, with 12 bases between them. The germline gives CDR1 SGHTA, CDR2 FQGNSA. The DNA for the CDR3 is TGTGCCAGCAGCTTAGGTCCGGGACTCACCTACGAGCAGTACTTC. Its translation: CASSLGPGLTYEQYF.

This chain uses TRBV7-9 with TRBJ1-5; no clear D. This CDR3 has 14 residues. Germline values: CDR1 SEHNR, CDR2 FQNEAQ (reference sequence). Trimming stripped 5 bases from V and 1 base from J, with 9 bases between. The CDR3 loop is CASSEELSNQPQHF. CDR3 nucleotide sequence: TGTGCCAGCAGCGAAGAGTTGAGCAATCAGCCCCAGCATTTT.

This rearrangement joins TRBV2 to TRBJ1-3; D not certain. This CDR3 comprises 14 residues. The ends were cut back, 6 bases at V and 0 bases at J, with 9 bases in the middle. Germline V lookup: CDR1 SNHLY, CDR2 FYNNEI. The DNA of the CDR3 is TGTGCCAGCAGCGACATACGCTCTGGAAACACCATATATTTT. Translated, it gives CASSDIRSGNTIYF. The entire variable domain, with the rest obtained from reference TRBV2 and TRBJ1-3, is as follows: EPEVTQTPSHQVTQMGQEVILRCVPISNHLYFYWYRQILGQKVEFLVSFYNNEISEKSEIFDDQFSVERPDGSNFTLKIRSTKLEDSAMYFCASSDIRSGNTIYFGEGSWLTVV.